This T cell receptor (beta chain) is from a study of spatial heterogeneity in lung cancer. Time point denoted: sample taken at primary tumor resection. Without sorting, whole RNA was sequenced from tumor, nontumor lung or frozen PBMC. Samples were donated by 72 untreated early-stage non-small cell lung cancer patients. The table lists this clonotype with a few counts. A unique molecular identifier was carried by every single TCR cDNA molecule. TCRdb reprocessed the 5' RACE reads via MiXCR and lists one record per CDR3 protein. The sample consists of about 92,000 distinct CDR3 sequences, less than 15% of them appearing once. This CDR3 has 15 amino acids. V was trimmed by 6 bases and J by 0 bases, leaving 11 bases between them. From germline, CDR1 is SGHTA and CDR2 FQGNSA.

The receptor's source is a male donor with early-stage non-small cell lung cancer. Material: PBMCs, obtained at surgery. The chain joins TRBV7-2 to TRBJ1-4; D ambiguous. In nucleotides, the CDR3 is TGTGCCAGCAGTCCGCCGGCGACAACTAATGAAAAACTGTTTTTT. It translates to CASSPPATTNEKLFF.